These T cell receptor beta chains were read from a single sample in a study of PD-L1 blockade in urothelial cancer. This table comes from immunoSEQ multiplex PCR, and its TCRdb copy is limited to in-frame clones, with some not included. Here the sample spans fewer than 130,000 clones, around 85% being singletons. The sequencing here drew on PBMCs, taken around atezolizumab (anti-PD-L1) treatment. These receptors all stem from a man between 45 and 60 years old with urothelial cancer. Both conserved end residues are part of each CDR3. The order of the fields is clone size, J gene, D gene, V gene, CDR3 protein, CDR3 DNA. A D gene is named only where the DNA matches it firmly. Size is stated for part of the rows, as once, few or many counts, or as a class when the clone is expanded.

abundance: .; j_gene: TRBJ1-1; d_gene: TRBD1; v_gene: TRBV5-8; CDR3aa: CASSLGQGGSTEAFF; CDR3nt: TGTGCCAGCAGCTTGGGACAGGGGGGGAGCACTGAAGCTTTCTTT
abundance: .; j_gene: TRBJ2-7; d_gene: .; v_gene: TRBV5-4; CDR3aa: CASSLDGTSSGEQYF; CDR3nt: TGTGCCAGCAGCTTGGACGGCACCTCATCGGGGGAGCAGTACTTC
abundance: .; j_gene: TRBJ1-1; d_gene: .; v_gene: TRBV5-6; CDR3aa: CASSLSWQGRLGTEAFF; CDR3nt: TGTGCCAGCAGCTTGAGTTGGCAGGGTCGGTTAGGAACTGAAGCTTTCTTT
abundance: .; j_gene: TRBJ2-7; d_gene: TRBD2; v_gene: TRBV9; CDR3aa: CASSVDGGSSYEQYF; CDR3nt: TGTGCCAGCAGCGTAGACGGCGGGAGCTCCTACGAGCAGTACTTC
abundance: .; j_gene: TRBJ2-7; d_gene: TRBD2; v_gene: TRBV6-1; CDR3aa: CASRAGLAAYEQYF; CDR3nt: TGTGCCAGCAGGGCGGGACTAGCGGCCTACGAGCAGTACTTC
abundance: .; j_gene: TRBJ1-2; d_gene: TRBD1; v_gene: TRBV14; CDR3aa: CASSQVGRTGDYGYTF; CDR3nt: TGTGCCAGCAGCCAAGTGGGCCGGACAGGAGACTATGGCTACACCTTC
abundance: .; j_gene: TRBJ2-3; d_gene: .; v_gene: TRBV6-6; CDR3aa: CASTSSGGVTDTQYF; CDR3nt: TGTGCCAGCACCTCCAGCGGAGGGGTCACAGATACGCAGTATTTT
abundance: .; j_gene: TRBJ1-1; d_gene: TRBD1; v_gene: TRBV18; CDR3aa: CASSLQGEGTEAFF; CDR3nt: TGTGCCAGCTCACTCCAGGGGGAAGGCACTGAAGCTTTCTTT
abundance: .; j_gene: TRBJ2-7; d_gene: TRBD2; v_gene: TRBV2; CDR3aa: CASSSGVSYEQYF; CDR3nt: TGTGCCAGCAGTAGCGGGGTATCCTACGAGCAGTACTTC
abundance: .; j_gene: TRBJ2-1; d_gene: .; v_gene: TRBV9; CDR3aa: CASSVVDNRNEQFF; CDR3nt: TGTGCCAGCAGCGTAGTAGATAACAGGAATGAGCAGTTCTTC
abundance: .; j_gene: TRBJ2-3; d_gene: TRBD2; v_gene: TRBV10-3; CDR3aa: CAIMASGSTDTQYF; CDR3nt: TGTGCCATCATGGCTAGCGGGAGCACAGATACGCAGTATTTT
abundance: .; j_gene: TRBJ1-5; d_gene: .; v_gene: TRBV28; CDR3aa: CASLGPVGNQPQHF; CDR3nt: TGTGCCAGCCTAGGCCCCGTCGGCAATCAGCCCCAGCATTTT
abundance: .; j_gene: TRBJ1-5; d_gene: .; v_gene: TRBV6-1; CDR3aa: CASSEALQGGNQPQHF; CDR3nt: TGTGCCAGCAGTGAAGCGCTTCAGGGCGGCAATCAGCCCCAGCATTTT
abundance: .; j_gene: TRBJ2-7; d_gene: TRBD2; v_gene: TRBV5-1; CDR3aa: CASSFGLAGGGSYEQYF; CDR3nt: TGCGCCAGCAGCTTTGGGCTAGCGGGAGGAGGGTCCTACGAGCAGTACTTC
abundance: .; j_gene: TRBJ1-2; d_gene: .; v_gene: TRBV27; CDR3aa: CASSEKGGYGYTF; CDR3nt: TGTGCCAGCAGCGAAAAAGGGGGCTATGGCTACACCTTC
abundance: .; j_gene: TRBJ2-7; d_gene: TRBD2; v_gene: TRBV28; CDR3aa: CASSLEQAGEYEQYF; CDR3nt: TGTGCCAGCAGTTTGGAGCAAGCGGGAGAATACGAGCAGTACTTC
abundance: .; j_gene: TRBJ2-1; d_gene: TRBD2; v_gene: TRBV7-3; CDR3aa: CASSSGTSGEGNEQFF; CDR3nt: TGTGCCAGCAGCTCCGGAACTAGCGGGGAGGGCAATGAGCAGTTCTTC
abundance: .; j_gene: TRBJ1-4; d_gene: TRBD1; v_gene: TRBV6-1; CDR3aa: CASRETGVGEKLFF; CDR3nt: TGTGCCAGCAGGGAGACAGGGGTGGGCGAAAAACTGTTTTTT
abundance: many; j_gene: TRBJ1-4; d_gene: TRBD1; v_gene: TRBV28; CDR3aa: CASRPPSGRGRNRVKLFF; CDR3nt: TGTGCCAGCAGGCCTCCATCGGGCAGGGGGCGCAACAGGGTAAAACTGTTTTTT
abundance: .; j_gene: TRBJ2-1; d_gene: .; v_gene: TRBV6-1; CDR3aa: CASSESHGSRSRIF; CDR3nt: TGTGCCAGCAGTGAATCCCACGGGTCGCGAAGTAGAATCTTC
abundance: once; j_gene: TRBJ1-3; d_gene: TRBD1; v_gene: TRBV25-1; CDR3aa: CASHLGQGWDTIYF; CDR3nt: TGTGCCAGCCACCTCGGACAGGGATGGGACACCATATATTTT
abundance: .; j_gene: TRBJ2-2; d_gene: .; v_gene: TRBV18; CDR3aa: CASSYRQGNTGELFF; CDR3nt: TGTGCCAGCTCGTACAGGCAGGGAAACACCGGGGAGCTGTTTTTT
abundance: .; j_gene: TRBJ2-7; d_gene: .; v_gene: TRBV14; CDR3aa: CASRATGSYEQYF; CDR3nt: TGTGCCAGCAGAGCTACAGGGTCCTACGAGCAGTACTTC
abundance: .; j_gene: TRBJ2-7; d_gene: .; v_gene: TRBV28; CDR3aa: CASRRQGSDILGEQYF; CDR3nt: TGTGCCAGCAGACGCCAAGGGAGCGATATTCTAGGCGAGCAGTACTTC
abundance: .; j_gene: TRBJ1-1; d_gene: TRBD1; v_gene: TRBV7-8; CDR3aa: CASSSVPGGNTEAFF; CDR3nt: TGTGCCAGCAGCTCAGTACCAGGGGGGAACACTGAAGCTTTCTTT
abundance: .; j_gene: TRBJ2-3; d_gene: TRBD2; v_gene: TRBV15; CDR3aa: CATSIFPGGELTDTQYF; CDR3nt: TGTGCCACCAGCATCTTCCCGGGGGGGGAACTCACAGATACGCAGTATTTT
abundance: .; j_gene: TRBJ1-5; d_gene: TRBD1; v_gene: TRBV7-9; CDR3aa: CASSFGRQGGNQPQHF; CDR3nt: TGTGCCAGCAGCTTTGGTCGGCAGGGGGGCAATCAGCCCCAGCATTTT
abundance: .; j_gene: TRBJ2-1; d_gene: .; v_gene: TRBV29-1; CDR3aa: CSVLVPQALYNEQFF; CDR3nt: TGCAGCGTTTTGGTCCCTCAAGCCCTCTACAATGAGCAGTTCTTC
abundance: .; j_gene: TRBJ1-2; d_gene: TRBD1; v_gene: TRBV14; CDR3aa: CASSQDLVGQYGYTF; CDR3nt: TGTGCCAGCAGCCAAGATTTGGTGGGACAGTATGGCTACACCTTC
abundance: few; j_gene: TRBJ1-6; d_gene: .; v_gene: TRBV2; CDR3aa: CASREHRDGSPLHF; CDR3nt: TGTGCCAGCAGGGAACACAGAGACGGTTCACCCCTCCACTTT
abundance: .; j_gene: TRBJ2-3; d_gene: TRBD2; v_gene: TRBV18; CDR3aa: CASSTAGGGGDTQYF; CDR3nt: TGTGCCAGCTCTACAGCGGGAGGCGGGGGAGATACGCAGTATTTT
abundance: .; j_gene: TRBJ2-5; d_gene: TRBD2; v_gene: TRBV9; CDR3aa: CASSVGGLAGAETQYF; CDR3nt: TGTGCCAGCAGCGTAGGGGGACTAGCGGGAGCAGAGACCCAGTACTTC
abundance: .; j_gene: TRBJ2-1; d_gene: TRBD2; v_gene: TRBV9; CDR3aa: CASSPRVAGYNEQFF; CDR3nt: TGTGCCAGCAGCCCCCGGGTAGCGGGCTACAATGAGCAGTTCTTC